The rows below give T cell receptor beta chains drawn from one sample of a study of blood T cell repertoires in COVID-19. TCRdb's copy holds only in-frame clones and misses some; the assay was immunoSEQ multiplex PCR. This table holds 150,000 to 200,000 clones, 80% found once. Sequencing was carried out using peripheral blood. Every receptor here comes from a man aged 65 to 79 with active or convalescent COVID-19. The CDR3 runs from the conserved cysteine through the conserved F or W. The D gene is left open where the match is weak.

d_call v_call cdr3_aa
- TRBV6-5 CASSFTGQNTEAFF
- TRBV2 CASSVQTRDSPLHF
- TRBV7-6 CASSFADNSGNTIYF
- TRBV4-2 CASSQDRSGGSGGETQYF
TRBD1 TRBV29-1 CSVRDSLSGNTIYF
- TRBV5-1 CASSLGTATNTGELFF
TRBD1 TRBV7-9 CASSPGQGLGGYTF
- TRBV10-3 CATYQETQYF
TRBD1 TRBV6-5 CASSTGQGTQPQHF
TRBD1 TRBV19 CASSTTGGAGYGYTF
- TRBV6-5 CASSYSKQHNEQFF
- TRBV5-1 CASSFPRSGEGRDEQFF
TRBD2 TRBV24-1 CATSDAAGGGDADTQYF
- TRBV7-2 CASSLMGRAGYTF
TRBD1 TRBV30 CAWKTQGTGDRHEQYF
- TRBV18 CASSPSQVANQPQHF
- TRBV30 CAWRRRGGGSYEQYF
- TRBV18 CASSNDRNNEKLFF
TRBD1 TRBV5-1 CASSLRQGVEIEQFF
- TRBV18 CASSPSDTQYF
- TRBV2 CASSLQEGETEAFF
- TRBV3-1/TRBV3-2 CASSASAQGEAFF
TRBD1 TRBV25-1 CASSSGQNVYGYTF
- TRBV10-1 CASSEYGGESTEAFF
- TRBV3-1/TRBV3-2 CASSQEGSAPLHF
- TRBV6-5 CASSISGNTEAFF
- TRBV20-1 CSASRQGSTEAFF
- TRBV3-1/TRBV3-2 CASSPQSRDGYEQYF
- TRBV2 CARRRQLNTEAFF
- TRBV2 CASSGQGEETQYF
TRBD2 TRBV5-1 CASSWGATSGVAGELFF
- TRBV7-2 CASSFQTTSQETQYF
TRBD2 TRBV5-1 CASSGGTSGSYSYEQYF
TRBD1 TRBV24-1 CATRRDRVYGYTF
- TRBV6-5 CASSLEGYNQPQHF
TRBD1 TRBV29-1 CSVGGSTGGTEAFF